This T cell receptor (beta chain) derives from a study of cytomegalovirus exposure and HLA in healthy donors. In regard to this clone: The antigen remains unidentified.

Notes on the study in general: Reportedly, cytomegalovirus status was diagnosed with high sensitivity and specificity.

Using immunoSEQ multiplex PCR, the repertoire was profiled, and TCRdb retains in-frame clones only, with some absent. Seen here are about 120,000 clones, roughly nine tenths observed once, and the top ten hold around 1.2%. Germline V gene sequence: CDR1 GTSNPN, CDR2 SVGIG (reference sequence). This CDR3 contains 14 residues. The V gene end was trimmed by 3 bases and the J gene end by 4 bases; junction bases not matched to a gene: 4. The specimen sequenced was PBMCs. The sequence came from a woman younger than 30 in good health and CMV-seronegative. This rearrangement joins TRBV30 to TRBJ2-2, with 8 bases that match TRBD2. As DNA, the CDR3 is TGTGCCTGGAGGGCGGGGGGTTTCACCGGGGAGCTGTTTTTT. Translating it yields CAWRAGGFTGELFF.